Below are 12 T cell receptor beta chains sequenced from a single sample in a study of cytomegalovirus exposure and HLA in healthy donors. PCR amplification relied on 60 Vbeta primers (plus 13 Jbeta primers). The method was immunoSEQ multiplex PCR; TCRdb's version includes in-frame clones alone and lacks a portion of them. This sample yields a few hundred thousand clones, of which around 80% are seen a single time; 2.9% belongs to the top ten. The sequenced sample was PBMCs. These TCRs come from a man younger than 40 in good health and CMV-seronegative.

The V gene is TRBV5-1, the J gene TRBJ2-3; D is unresolved. CDR1 SGHRS and CDR2 YFSETQ come from the germline V gene. V was pared by 2 bases and J by 2 bases, with 6 bases between. The CDR3 totals 13 residues. The CDR3: CASSFAVTDTQYF. In DNA form, the CDR3 reads TGCGCCAGCAGCTTCGCAGTCACAGATACGCAGTATTTT.

The CDR3 DNA reads as TGCGCCAGCAGCTTCGGGAGGGGGGCCTACGAGCAGTACTTC. The encoded protein is CASSFGRGAYEQYF. This chain connects TRBV5-1 to TRBJ2-7, with TRBD2 identical over 8 bases. The germline V gene encodes CDR1 SGHRS and CDR2 YFSETQ. V shed 2 bases, J shed 2 bases, and the junction held 3 bases outside the gene matches. CDR3 length equals 14 residues.

This chain connects TRBV27 to TRBJ1-2; no clear D. The V gene's germline CDR1 is MNHEY and CDR2 SMNVEV (reference sequence). CDR3 length: 13 residues. Between the trimmed V and J ends, which lost 7 bases and 7 bases, there was a span of 16 bases. The CDR3 protein is CASTRDPGSGYTF. CDR3 bases: TGTGCCAGCACGAGAGATCCAGGTTCTGGCTACACCTTC.

This chain connects TRBV5-1 to TRBJ1-1, with TRBD1 matching 7 bases. CDR1 and CDR2 (germline): SGHRS, YFSETQ. The CDR3 runs 15 residues. J gave up 5 bases and V 3 bases, and 10 bases lay outside the gene matches. CDR3 protein: CASSSMDRFGTEAFF. CDR3 bases: TGCGCCAGCAGCTCTATGGACAGGTTCGGGACTGAAGCTTTCTTT.

This sequence joins TRBV5-4 and TRBJ2-3, with TRBD1 matching over 7 bases. The CDR3 is made up of 15 amino acids. V lost 7 bases, J lost 0 bases, and 8 bases stayed unmatched. The germline gives CDR1 SGHNT, CDR2 YYREEE (reference sequence). This CDR3 reads CASQWRTGSTDTQYF. CDR3 sequence (DNA): TGTGCCAGCCAATGGAGGACAGGAAGCACAGATACGCAGTATTTT.

This rearrangement joins TRBV4-1 to TRBJ1-4, with D perhaps TRBD1 (5 bases). The V gene's germline CDR1 is MGHRA and CDR2 YSYEKL. V was clipped by 1 base and J by 8 bases, with 17 bases between them. The CDR3 consists of 16 residues. The CDR3 DNA reads TGCGCCAGCAGCCAAGGATTTCAGGGTATTAGGGAAAAACTGTTTTTT. Protein sequence: CASSQGFQGIREKLFF.

As DNA, the CDR3 is TGTGCCAGCAGCCAAGATGGCGGGGGAGCCAAAAACATTCAGTACTTC. Encoded protein: CASSQDGGGAKNIQYF. The chain recombines TRBV4-2 with TRBJ2-4, with 7 nucleotides matching TRBD2. The CDR3 length is 16 residues. The V segment lost 0 bases and the J segment 0 bases; nucleotides outside the gene matches: 2. CDR1 and CDR2 (germline): LGHNA, YNFKEQ.

This chain uses TRBV29-1 with TRBJ2-2; the D is unclear. The CDR3 loop spans 12 amino acids. The germline CDR1 and CDR2 sequences are SQVTM and ANQGSEA. V lost 7 bases and J 3 bases, leaving 9 bases between the germline ends. Here the CDR3 reads CSATVDTGELFF. CDR3 bases: TGCAGCGCAACAGTAGACACCGGGGAGCTGTTTTTT.

V usage is TRBV5-4 and J usage is TRBJ1-4; D gene unclear. Trimming stripped 3 bases from V and 0 bases from J, with 9 bases between. The CDR3 runs to 15 residues. In germline, CDR1 is SGHNT, CDR2 YYREEE (reference sequence). This CDR3 reads CASSYAGSTNEKLFF. The CDR3 coding sequence is TGTGCCAGCAGCTATGCGGGGTCAACTAATGAAAAACTGTTTTTT.

The chain combines TRBV4-1 with TRBJ2-1, with 9 bases fitting TRBD1. Trimming at V came to 4 bases and at J to 8 bases, leaving 6 bases not matched to a gene. Germline V gene data show CDR1 as MGHRA and CDR2 as YSYEKL. There are 14 residues in the CDR3. CDR3 in DNA: TGCGCCAGCAGCCGGTCACAGGGGGCGTATGAGCAGTTCTTC. Translation gives CASSRSQGAYEQFF.

This sequence joins TRBV18 and TRBJ1-1; unclear D gene. The germline V gene has CDR1 KGHSH and CDR2 LQKENI. V was pared by 4 bases and J by 1 base, with 7 bases between. The CDR3 sequence is 13 residues long. The CDR3 reads CASSLTRNTEAFF. The DNA for the CDR3 is TGTGCCAGCTCACTAACTAGGAACACTGAAGCTTTCTTT. Together with reference TRBV18 and TRBJ1-1, the CDR3 gives the full variable domain: NAGVMQNPRHLVRRRGQEARLRCSPMKGHSHVYWYRQLPEEGLKFMVYLQKENIIDESGMPKERFSAEFPKEGPSILRIQQVVRGDSAAYFCASSLTRNTEAFFGQGTRLTVV.

This chain links TRBV6-1 with TRBJ2-5; D may be TRBD1 or TRBD2 (5 bases each). The DNA end is a closer match to TRBJ2-7, so the J assignment may be wrong. The CDR3 has 16 residues. CDR1 is MNHNS, CDR2 SASEGT, per germline. CDR3 region: CASSKGTPGSSYEQYF. In DNA form, the CDR3 reads TGTGCCAGCAGTAAAGGGACGCCTGGGAGCTCCTACGAGCAGTACTTC.